This T cell receptor beta chain was obtained from a study of OX40 agonist ivuxolimab in advanced cancers. Regarding the study as a whole: Which antigen the expanded peripheral T cells recognized is unknown. Expanded clones tended on average to be more numerous among CD8+ T cells than CD4+.

Regarding this clone: Its antigen is undetermined.

Profiling relied on immunoSEQ multiplex PCR, and the TCRdb table lists in-frame clones only, not all of them. The sample lists tens of thousands of clones; around nine tenths were seen once. Germline values: CDR1 SGHRS, CDR2 YFSETQ. Trimming shortened V by 5 bases and J by 8 bases, and 16 bases separated the two germline ends. This CDR3 spans 13 amino acids. The receptor comes from an adult with an advanced solid tumor such as melanoma, head and neck, liver or kidney cancer. The sample here was CD4+ or CD8+ T cells sorted from blood, taken in a trial of the OX40 agonist ivuxolimab. The V and J genes are TRBV5-1 and TRBJ1-2; tentative D call: TRBD1 (6 bases). CDR3 amino acids: CASSWGASEGYTF. The CDR3 DNA follows: TGCGCCAGCAGTTGGGGGGCAAGTGAGGGCTACACCTTC.